These 27 T cell receptor beta chains were sequenced from one sample in a study of T cell responses to AZD1222 COVID-19 vaccine (dated by TCRdb to the early 2020s). Library method: the immunoSEQ multiplex PCR assay. The clones in this table, taken by TCRdb from immuneACCESS, are in-frame only. Not every clone is retained; where verified, under half of the shortfall comes from an unresolved V gene, and the cause of the rest is unknown. Counted in this sample were approximately 79,000 clones; approximately 88% of them appeared once. 15% to 20% of the sample is in the top ten clones. The sample's time point, from its label and the paper: baseline before first vaccination. The sample consisted of peripheral blood, taken on day 0 of AZD1222 vaccination. These receptor sequences come from an adult in good health.

The chain carries TRBV27 and TRBJ1-1; D uncertain. CDR3 length: 14 residues. V lost 2 bases and J lost 0, with 7 bases in between. Germline V lookup: CDR1 MNHEY, CDR2 SMNVEV (reference sequence). The CDR3 DNA sequence: TGTGCCAGCAGTTTAGGCAGTCTGAACACTGAAGCTTTCTTT. Its translation: CASSLGSLNTEAFF.

This clone was counted a single time. In DNA, the CDR3 is TGTGCCAGCAGCGCATTAGTCGGACACCTTAACTATGGCTACACCTTC. Amino acid sequence: CASSALVGHLNYGYTF. This chain uses TRBV9 with TRBJ1-2; perhaps TRBD1 as D (5 bases). The V end was cut by 3 bases, the J end by 1 base, with 16 bases between. CDR3 length equals 16 residues. The germline V gene has CDR1 SGDLS and CDR2 YYNGEE.

This chain uses TRBV5-6 with TRBJ2-1; the D gene is possibly TRBD2 (6 bases). The CDR3 has 14 residues. CDR1 is SGHDT and CDR2 is YYEEEE in the germline V gene. V lost 1 base and J lost 6, with 11 bases in between. In nucleotides, the CDR3 is TGTGCCAGCAGCTTGACTAGCTTCGGCAATGAGCAGTTCTTC. Residues: CASSLTSFGNEQFF.

The V gene is TRBV6-5, the J gene TRBJ2-2, with a possible D match to TRBD2 (5 bases). V was pared by 5 bases and J by 1 base, with 8 bases between. Germline V gene data show CDR1 as MNHEY and CDR2 as SVGAGI. The CDR3 spans 14 residues. For the CDR3, the DNA is TGTGCCAGCAGTCGGGGTTTGAACACCGGGGAGCTGTTTTTT. This sequence encodes CASSRGLNTGELFF.

This chain connects TRBV3-1 (or the pseudogene TRBV3-2) to TRBJ1-3; D is uncertain. The germline V gene has CDR1 LGHDT and CDR2 YNNKEL (reference sequence). V shed 1 base and J shed 0 bases, with 19 bases lying between them. CDR3 size: 19 residues. The CDR3 sequence is CASSQGLKVHTSSGNTIYF. CDR3 DNA: TGTGCCAGCAGCCAAGGTCTGAAGGTACATACGAGCTCTGGAAACACCATATATTTT.

This chain links TRBV7-9 with TRBJ1-1; weak D call: TRBD1 (6 bases). This CDR3 region has 14 residues. V was trimmed by 6 bases and J by 6 bases, leaving 17 bases between them. Germline V gives CDR1 SEHNR, CDR2 FQNEAQ (reference sequence). CDR3 protein: CASSRTTGSSEAFF. The CDR3 nucleotides read TGTGCCAGCAGTCGAACTACAGGGTCCTCTGAAGCTTTCTTT.

The chain uses TRBV5-1 and TRBJ2-3, with D unclear. Germline V gene data show CDR1 as SGHRS and CDR2 as YFSETQ. The V gene lost 5 bases and the J gene lost 0 bases, with 7 bases spanning the gap. CDR3 size: 13 residues. The CDR3 reads CASSVISTDTQYF. CDR3 bases: TGCGCCAGCAGTGTAATAAGCACAGATACGCAGTATTTT.

The chain employs TRBV27 and TRBJ2-3, with D tentatively TRBD2 (6 bases). Trimming left V 5 bases short and J 0 bases short, with 18 bases between. Germline V gene data show CDR1 as MNHEY and CDR2 as SMNVEV (reference sequence). The CDR3 length is 17 residues. The CDR3 DNA reads as TGTGCCAGCAGTATGAATGTAGCCGCGGGAAGCACAGATACGCAGTATTTT. It translates to CASSMNVAAGSTDTQYF.

This chain links TRBV5-8 with TRBJ1-2; possible D gene TRBD1, 5 bases. Trimming stripped 2 bases from V and 0 bases from J, with 11 bases between. This CDR3 has 15 residues. The germline V gene encodes CDR1 SGHTS and CDR2 YDEGEE. CDR3 residues: CASSFAGGSNYGYTF. The CDR3 coding sequence is TGTGCCAGCAGCTTTGCTGGGGGATCTAACTATGGCTACACCTTC.

V gene TRBV6-1 combines with J gene TRBJ1-2; 9 positions agree with TRBD1. This CDR3 is built from 15 residues. Losses at the gene ends were 0 bases for V and 5 bases for J; bases not matched to a gene: 4. CDR1 and CDR2 (germline): MNHNS, SASEGT. CDR3 coding DNA: TGTGCCAGCAGTGAAGCGGGACAGGGTGGGTATGGCTACACCTTC. This codes for CASSEAGQGGYGYTF.

J is TRBJ1-4 and V is TRBV28; D remains unclear. The CDR3 extends over 14 amino acids. Trimming removed 5 bases from V and 0 bases from J, with 7 bases in between. Germline loops: CDR1 MDHEN, CDR2 SYDVKM. In nucleotides, the CDR3 is TGTGCCAGCAGTCCCCCTCCAACTAATGAAAAACTGTTTTTT. It yields the protein CASSPPPTNEKLFF. Using reference TRBV28 and TRBJ1-4 for the parts outside the CDR3, the full variable domain is DVKVTQSSRYLVKRTGEKVFLECVQDMDHENMFWYRQDPGLGLRLIYFSYDVKMKEKGDIPEGYSVSREKKERFSLILESASTNQTSMYLCASSPPPTNEKLFFGSGTQLSVL.

This clone was picked up a small number of times. V usage is TRBV5-1 and J usage is TRBJ2-2; TRBD1 aligns across 7 bases. Germline values: CDR1 SGHRS, CDR2 YFSETQ. The CDR3 has 15 residues. The J segment lost 0 bases and the V segment lost 3 bases, leaving 2 bases of the junction unmatched. DNA for the CDR3: TGCGCCAGCAGCTCGCAGGGGGCGAACACCGGGGAGCTGTTTTTT. Translating gives CASSSQGANTGELFF. Looking up the rest from reference TRBV5-1 and TRBJ2-2 gives the full variable domain: KAGVTQTPRYLIKTRGQQVTLSCSPISGHRSVSWYQQTPGQGLQFLFEYFSETQRNKGNFPGRFSGRQFSNSRSEMNVSTLELGDSALYLCASSSQGANTGELFFGEGSRLTVL.

V and J are TRBV5-1 and TRBJ2-1; D is ambiguous. This CDR3 contains 15 residues. The V and J ends lost 0 bases and 8 bases respectively, with 15 bases between them. Germline V CDR1 and CDR2: SGHRS, YFSETQ. CDR3 DNA sequence: TGCGCCAGCAGCTTGGCGAGCCCTGCTAGGGATGAGCAGTTCTTC. The encoded protein is CASSLASPARDEQFF.

The CDR3 DNA follows: TGTGCCAGCAGCTCCGACAGGGGGAATGGCTACACCTTC. This encodes CASSSDRGNGYTF. The chain combines TRBV11-2 with TRBJ1-2; 9 nucleotides agree with TRBD1. The junction had 3 bases not matched to a gene; V was cut back by 4 bases and J by 6 bases. The germline CDR1 and CDR2 sequences are SGHAT and FQNNGV. This CDR3 has 13 residues.

A note on this clone: The same CDR3 arises from other DNA sequences in this sample as well. This sequence joins TRBV29-1 and TRBJ1-5; tentative D call: TRBD1 (6 bases). CDR1 and CDR2 from the germline V gene are SQVTM and ANQGSEA. This CDR3 spans 13 amino acids. V lost 4 bases to trimming and J lost 4 bases, with 11 bases between them. CDR3 nucleotide sequence: TGCAGCGTTGGTACAGGGTGGAATCAGCCCCAGCATTTT. Protein product: CSVGTGWNQPQHF.

The chain couples TRBV2 to TRBJ2-7; D remains ambiguous. V was clipped by 4 bases and J by 3 bases, with 7 bases between them. The germline V gene encodes CDR1 SNHLY and CDR2 FYNNEI. The CDR3 has 12 residues. Here the CDR3 DNA reads TGTGCCAGCAGTGGTCCGGGCTACGAGCAGTACTTC. Protein: CASSGPGYEQYF.

This chain joins TRBV4-2 and TRBJ2-1, with D tentatively TRBD2 (5 bases). Germline lookup yields CDR1 LGHNA and CDR2 YNFKEQ. Trimming took 2 bases from V and 5 from J, leaving 19 bases between them. CDR3 size: 17 residues. CDR3 sequence reads: CASSQLPLGLHHNEQFF. DNA for the CDR3: TGTGCCAGCAGCCAACTCCCTCTTGGACTCCACCACAATGAGCAGTTCTTC.

The V and J genes are TRBV5-6 and TRBJ1-1; the match to TRBD1 covers 9 bases. Trimming at V came to 2 bases and at J to 0 bases, leaving 5 bases not matched to a gene. Looked up from germline, CDR1 is SGHDT and CDR2 is YYEEEE. CDR3 length equals 16 residues. The CDR3 DNA follows: TGTGCCAGCAGCTTTTACAGGGGGCGAATGAACACTGAAGCTTTCTTT. This codes for CASSFYRGRMNTEAFF.

This clone was detected only a few times. The genes are TRBV2 and TRBJ2-1; D is undetermined. This CDR3 has 11 residues. The germline V gene encodes CDR1 SNHLY and CDR2 FYNNEI. V was cut by 10 bases and J by 10 bases, with 14 bases left in between. CDR3 amino acids: CATALYREQFF. CDR3 nucleotides: TGTGCCACCGCCCTTTATAGGGAGCAGTTCTTC.

The J gene is TRBJ2-3, the V gene TRBV5-1; no firm D call. The CDR3 extends over 14 amino acids. Trimming left V 5 bases short and J 6 bases short, with 16 bases between. Germline values: CDR1 SGHRS, CDR2 YFSETQ. The CDR3 here is CASSESVPGDTQYF. Here the CDR3 DNA reads TGCGCCAGCAGTGAGTCGGTCCCCGGGGATACGCAGTATTTT.

The rearrangement joins TRBV11-3 to TRBJ2-2, with no clear D. The CDR3 covers 14 residues. Germline CDR1 is SGHNT and CDR2 is YENEEA. V was trimmed by 1 base and J by 0 bases, leaving 3 bases between them. The DNA of the CDR3 is TGTGCCAGCAGCTTAGCCTCGAACACCGGGGAGCTGTTTTTT. Protein sequence: CASSLASNTGELFF.

The CDR3 bases are TGCAGTGCTAGTGAACAGGGTGGGTCACCCCTCCACTTT. Translated, it gives CSASEQGGSPLHF. The chain joins TRBV20-1 to TRBJ1-6; D is perhaps TRBD1 (6 bases). CDR3 length: 13 amino acids. The V end lost 3 bases, the J end lost 10 bases, and 13 bases lay between the germline ends. Germline V lookup: CDR1 DFQATT, CDR2 SNEGSKA (reference sequence).

The J gene is TRBJ1-1, the V gene TRBV10-3; D is unresolved. Trimming removed 4 bases at V and 1 base at J, with 7 bases between. CDR3 length equals 13 residues. Germline lookup yields CDR1 ENHRY and CDR2 SYGVKD. CDR3 amino acids: CAISAQTNTEAFF. In DNA form, the CDR3 reads TGTGCCATCAGTGCCCAAACGAACACTGAAGCTTTCTTT.

The rearrangement joins TRBV9 to TRBJ2-3, with D unresolved. In germline, CDR1 is SGDLS, CDR2 YYNGEE. V shed 0 bases and J shed 5 bases, with 13 bases lying between them. This CDR3 comprises 15 residues. The CDR3 spells CASSVVGGPGDTQYF. CDR3 DNA sequence: TGTGCCAGCAGCGTAGTCGGTGGTCCGGGAGATACGCAGTATTTT. Based on the CDR3 plus reference TRBV9 and TRBJ2-3, the full variable domain is DSGVTQTPKHLITATGQRVTLRCSPRSGDLSVYWYQQSLDQGLQFLIQYYNGEERAKGNILERFSAQQFPDLHSELNLSSLELGDSALYFCASSVVGGPGDTQYFGPGTRLTVL.

The chain is built from TRBV24-1 and TRBJ1-2; 8 nucleotides line up with TRBD1. The V gene end was trimmed by 7 bases and the J gene end by 3 bases; junction bases not matched to a gene: 6. The CDR3 sequence is 14 residues long. Germline CDR1 and CDR2: KGHDR and SFDVKD. Written as DNA, the CDR3 is TGTGCCACCAGCGCCGGACAGGGCTACTATGGCTACACCTTC. Amino acid sequence: CATSAGQGYYGYTF.

The gene calls are TRBV28 and TRBJ1-3; D is uncertain. Germline values: CDR1 MDHEN, CDR2 SYDVKM. Trimming left V 5 bases short and J 0 bases short, with 8 bases between. The CDR3 totals 14 residues. CDR3: CASSRGLSGNTIYF. As DNA, the CDR3 is TGTGCCAGCAGTCGAGGGCTCTCTGGAAACACCATATATTTT.

The V gene is TRBV7-2, the J gene TRBJ2-7; 9 positions match TRBD2. Germline CDR1 reads SGHTA; CDR2 reads FQGNSA. V was pared by 6 bases and J by 2 bases, with 5 bases of the junction left unmatched. The CDR3 sequence is 14 residues long. The CDR3 spells CASRAGGQAYEQYF. In nucleotides, the CDR3 is TGTGCCAGCAGGGCGGGAGGGCAAGCCTACGAGCAGTACTTC.